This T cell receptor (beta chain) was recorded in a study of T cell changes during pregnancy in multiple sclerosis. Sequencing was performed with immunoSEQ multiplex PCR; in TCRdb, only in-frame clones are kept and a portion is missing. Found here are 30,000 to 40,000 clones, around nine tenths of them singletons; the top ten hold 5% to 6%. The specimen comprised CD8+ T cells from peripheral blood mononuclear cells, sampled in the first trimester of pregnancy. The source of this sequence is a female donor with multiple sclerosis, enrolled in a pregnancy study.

CDR3 loop: CASSEFRGAGETQYF. The CDR3 nucleotides read TGTGCCAGCAGTGAATTCCGGGGGGCTGGTGAGACCCAGTACTTC. The chain couples TRBV6-1 to TRBJ2-5; possible D gene TRBD2, 7 bases. V was trimmed by 2 bases and J by 5 bases, leaving 15 bases between them. CDR3 size: 15 residues. Germline CDR1 reads MNHNS; CDR2 reads SASEGT.